This TCR beta chain was observed in a study of beta chain features in type 1 diabetes. The sequenced template was cDNA made from the entire isolated RNA. Method: immunoSEQ multiplex PCR; TCRdb's copy keeps in-frame clones and lacks some. The sample shows 300,000 to 350,000 clones, approximately 14% of them seen only once. This clone was observed a handful of times. The CDR3 extends over 13 amino acids. The V segment lost 1 base and the J segment 5 bases; nucleotides outside the gene matches: 2. From germline, CDR1 is SGHNT and CDR2 YYREEE (reference sequence). Sequenced: central memory CD4+ T cells from blood. The V call is TRBV5-4, the J call TRBJ1-2; the match to TRBD1 covers 7 bases. This clonotype was obtained from a man aged 25 to 45 in good health. The DNA of the CDR3 is TGTGCCAGCAGCTTGACAGGGGCTTATGGCTACACCTTC. Its translation: CASSLTGAYGYTF.